These 20 T cell receptor beta chains were sequenced from one sample in a study of blood T cells in healthy people across ages. The use of a sample-barcoded 5' primer and a J-beta primer mix characterized a second PCR of about 7 to 12 cycles. TCRdb ran MiXCR on the 5' RACE reads and lists one entry per CDR3 protein. The sample has approximately 830,000 distinct CDR3 sequences, 62% seen once. Sequencing was done on a sample of blood. Receptor source: a man aged 25 to 40 in good health.

This clonotype has a handful of counts. The chain combines TRBV29-1 with TRBJ1-1, with 12 bases that match TRBD1. Per the germline V gene, CDR1 is SQVTM and CDR2 is ANQGSEA. The CDR3 covers 15 residues. The trim removed 7 bases at V and 5 bases at J, leaving 11 bases unmatched. The chain's CDR3 is CSAVPGQGAMTEAFF. The DNA for the CDR3 is TGCAGCGCTGTCCCGGGACAGGGGGCGATGACTGAAGCTTTCTTT. Based on the CDR3 plus reference TRBV29-1 and TRBJ1-1, the full variable domain is SAVISQKPSRDICQRGTSLTIQCQVDSQVTMMFWYRQQPGQSLTLIATANQGSEATYESGFVIDKFPISRPNLTFSTLTVSNMSPEDSSIYLCSAVPGQGAMTEAFFGQGTRLTVV.

With regard to this clonotype: One junction end does not reproduce the germline sequence, and a read error may be involved. V and J are TRBV15 and TRBJ2-1; no clear D gene. Germline-derived CDR1 and CDR2 are LNHNV and YYDKDF (reference sequence). This CDR3 has 14 amino acids. The CDR3 sequence is CASSRSGTYNEQFF. CDR3 sequence (DNA): TGTGCCTCCAGCCGAAGTGGAACCTACAATGAGCAGTTCTTC.

This clonotype was observed a single time. The gene calls are TRBV7-2 and TRBJ2-5, with 13 bases fitting TRBD2. TRBJ2-7 matches the DNA end more closely, so the J call is doubtful. The CDR3 is 18 amino acids. The germline V gene has CDR1 SGHTA and CDR2 FQGNSA. The CDR3 DNA reads as TGTGCCAGCAGCTTTACTCCCGGGACTAGCGGGGCCGGCTACGAGCAGTACTTC. Its protein is CASSFTPGTSGAGYEQYF.

The chain uses TRBV6-5 and TRBJ2-5; 7 positions match TRBD1. The end of the DNA is better explained by TRBJ2-1, so the J call may be wrong. Germline V CDR1 and CDR2: MNHEY, SVGAGI. The CDR3 runs 15 residues. CDR3 nucleotides: TGTGCCAGCAGTTTCCTGGGACAGATCCAAGAGACCCAGTTCTTC. Its protein product is CASSFLGQIQETQFF.

The J gene is TRBJ2-5, the V gene TRBV7-3; 7 bases agree with TRBD1. The V gene's germline CDR1 is SGHTA and CDR2 FQGTGA. After removal of 3 bases from V and 3 bases from J, the junction contained 1 base not matched to a gene. The CDR3 has 13 amino acids. The CDR3 sequence: CASSFDREETQYF. In nucleotides, the CDR3 is TGTGCCAGCAGCTTTGACAGGGAAGAGACCCAGTACTTC.

A few counts support this clonotype. The chain uses TRBV20-1 and TRBJ2-3; 11 bases map to TRBD2. This CDR3 comprises 14 residues. V lost 4 bases to trimming and J lost 3 bases; unmatched junction nucleotides: 3. Germline values: CDR1 DFQATT, CDR2 SNEGSKA (reference sequence). Here the CDR3 DNA reads TGCAGTGCTACGCTAGCGGGGGGAACAGATACGCAGTATTTT. Translation gives CSATLAGGTDTQYF.

This clonotype was detected once. The chain uses TRBV12-3 or TRBV12-4 and TRBJ2-5, with TRBD1 matching 8 bases. The CDR3 length is 15 residues. J gave up 2 bases and V 7 bases, and 9 bases lay outside the gene matches. The DNA for the CDR3 is TGTGCCAGCACCCTCGGAGGGACAGGACAAGAGACCCAGTACTTC. It yields the protein CASTLGGTGQETQYF.

This chain joins TRBV12-3 or TRBV12-4 and TRBJ1-2; D unclear. The CDR3 contains 16 residues. The ends were cut back, 6 bases at V and 3 bases at J, with 20 bases in the middle. As DNA, the CDR3 is TGTGCCAGCAGGCGTTCTCAAGCCGGCTTAGACTATGGCTACACCTTC. Protein product: CASRRSQAGLDYGYTF.

This clonotype was recorded a few times. The rearrangement links TRBV10-3 to TRBJ2-3; 7 bases agree with TRBD1. Trimming cost V 4 bases and J 2 bases; bases outside gene matches: 18. This CDR3 has 19 amino acids. CDR1 ENHRY and CDR2 SYGVKD come from the germline V gene. The CDR3 nucleotides are TGTGCCATCAGTGGAGGCAGGGGGAACCACTGGAGGACCACAGATACGCAGTATTTT. Its translation is CAISGGRGNHWRTTDTQYF.

V is TRBV20-1 and J is TRBJ1-5; no definite D call. This CDR3 region has 14 residues. Per the germline V gene, CDR1 is DFQATT and CDR2 is SNEGSKA (reference sequence). V was trimmed by 5 bases and J by 4 bases, leaving 15 bases between them. CDR3 sequence reads: CSASLGPQNQPQHF. The CDR3 nucleotides read TGCAGTGCTTCTTTAGGGCCTCAAAATCAGCCCCAGCATTTT.

The V call is TRBV11-3, the J call TRBJ2-7, with TRBD1 matching over 9 bases. V lost 5 bases to trimming and J lost 7 bases; unmatched junction nucleotides: 12. The CDR3 length is 15 residues. Germline loops: CDR1 SGHNT, CDR2 YENEEA. CDR3 DNA sequence: TGTGCCAGCAGCGACGGACAGGGGTCCTACAATGAGCAGTACTTC. The encoded protein is CASSDGQGSYNEQYF.

V and J are TRBV4-3 and TRBJ2-1; 12 bases fit TRBD2. The CDR3 has 15 residues. Looked up from germline, CDR1 is LGHNA and CDR2 is YSLEER. V lost 0 bases, J lost 10 bases, and 4 bases stayed unmatched. The DNA for the CDR3 is TGCGCCAGCAGCCAAGATTCTCTAGCGGGGGGGGAGCAGTTCTTC. It codes for CASSQDSLAGGEQFF.

This clonotype was counted only a few times. The chain has TRBV6-5 and TRBJ2-7; D is unresolved. V was trimmed by 4 bases and J by 0 bases, leaving 7 bases between them. Germline V CDR1 and CDR2: MNHEY, SVGAGI. The CDR3 loop spans 13 amino acids. The CDR3 loop reads CASSSVYSYEQYF. In DNA, the CDR3 is TGTGCCAGCAGTTCGGTGTACTCCTACGAGCAGTACTTC.

J is TRBJ2-7 and V is TRBV11-1; the match to TRBD2 covers 11 bases. Germline CDR1 SGHAT, CDR2 FQDESV (reference sequence). The CDR3 covers 15 residues. V was clipped by 5 bases and J by 7 bases; unmatched bases: 10. The CDR3 loop reads CASSPGLAGGWEQYF. The CDR3 bases are TGTGCCAGCAGCCCCGGGCTAGCGGGGGGATGGGAGCAGTACTTC. The full variable domain, rest sourced from reference TRBV11-1 and TRBJ2-7, is EAEVAQSPRYKITEKSQAVAFWCDPISGHATLYWYRQILGQGPELLVQFQDESVVDDSQLPKDRFSAERLKGVDSTLKIQPAELGDSAMYLCASSPGLAGGWEQYFGPGTRLTVT.

This chain joins TRBV7-6 and TRBJ2-3; no definite D call. Germline values: CDR1 SGHVS, CDR2 FNYEAQ. This CDR3 is built from 14 residues. Trimming cost V 0 bases and J 5 bases, with 9 bases left between them. DNA for the CDR3: TGTGCCAGCAGCTTAGCCCTAGTAGGAGATACGCAGTATTTT. Protein product: CASSLALVGDTQYF. The entire variable domain, with the rest obtained from reference TRBV7-6 and TRBJ2-3, is as follows: GAGVSQSPRYKVTKRGQDVALRCDPISGHVSLYWYRQALGQGPEFLTYFNYEAQQDKSGLPNDRFSAERPEGSISTLTIQRTEQRDSAMYRCASSLALVGDTQYFGPGTRLTVL.

The gene calls are TRBV6-6 and TRBJ2-5; D is possibly TRBD2 (7 bases). The J call may be faulty, since TRBJ2-7 better matches the DNA end. The CDR3 is 15 amino acids. Germline values: CDR1 MNHNY, CDR2 SVGAGI (reference sequence). CDR3 bases: TGTGCCAGCAGTTACGGGGCGGGGGCCCCCTACGAGCAGTACTTC. Translation: CASSYGAGAPYEQYF.

The CDR3 sequence: CASSPGTGGLVDGYTF. The CDR3 nucleotides are TGTGCCAGCAGCCCGGGGACAGGGGGCTTGGTGGATGGCTACACCTTC. This chain connects TRBV9 to TRBJ1-2; 12 bases map to TRBD1. This CDR3 region has 16 residues. Germline loops: CDR1 SGDLS, CDR2 YYNGEE. Unmatched junction bases numbered 10, after V lost 4 bases and J lost 6 bases.

This chain joins TRBV27 and TRBJ1-1; perhaps TRBD1 as D (6 bases). Trimming took 7 bases from V and 1 from J, leaving 16 bases between them. Germline V gene data show CDR1 as MNHEY and CDR2 as SMNVEV (reference sequence). The CDR3 has 15 residues. The CDR3 DNA reads TGTGCCAGCACTCTTGGACAGTACGGGAACACTGAAGCTTTCTTT. It codes for CASTLGQYGNTEAFF.

This chain connects TRBV6-1 to TRBJ1-5, with no clear D. Per the germline V gene, CDR1 is MNHNS and CDR2 is SASEGT. The ends were cut back, 6 bases at V and 7 bases at J, with 16 bases in the middle. The CDR3 totals 14 residues. The CDR3 reads CASRARTQGQPQHF. The CDR3 DNA reads TGTGCCAGCAGGGCCAGGACTCAAGGACAGCCCCAGCATTTT.

Only a few counts were recorded for this clonotype. Germline and junction disagree at one end, which may indicate a read error. CDR3 in amino acids: CASSVGGVSYEQYF. Here the CDR3 DNA reads TGTGCCAGCAGTGTAGGGGGGGTCTCCTACGAGCAGTACTTC. This rearrangement joins TRBV9 to TRBJ2-7; weak D call: TRBD2 (7 bases). Germline V gene sequence: CDR1 SGDLS, CDR2 YYNGEE. CDR3 size: 14 residues. Full variable domain (remainder filled in from reference TRBV9 and TRBJ2-7): DSGVTQTPKHLITATGQRVTLRCSPRSGDLSVYWYQQSLDQGLQFLIQYYNGEERAKGNILERFSAQQFPDLHSELNLSSLELGDSALYFCASSVGGVSYEQYFGPGTRLTVT.